A single sample is the source of the 20 T cell receptor beta chains below, sequenced in a study of T cells in Graves' hyperthyroidism and ophthalmopathy (dated by TCRdb to the late 2010s). Library preparation employed multiplex PCR. TCRdb shows the sequencer as Illumina HiSeq 2000. The TCR beta CDR3 regions were amplified from RNA transcripts. For the first round of RT-PCR on the TCR CDR3, the HTBI primer set was used together with the Qiagen OneStep RT-PCR kit. TCRdb took the public reads, trimmed them with fastp at Q25, ran MiXCR for clone calling and kept in-frame beta chains. All rows with the same CDR3 protein become a single entry with the most common DNA and genes. This sample gives hundreds of thousands of distinct CDR3 sequences in total; approximately 15% of them show up just once. 13% of the sample is in the top ten clones. The sample was blood. These receptors originate from a man between 18 and 29 years old with Graves' ophthalmopathy.

This clonotype was observed at least ten times. CDR3 sequence reads: CSASWLAGVETQYF. In DNA, the CDR3 is TGCAGTGCTAGCTGGCTAGCGGGAGTCGAGACCCAGTACTTC. The gene calls are TRBV20-1 and TRBJ2-5; 10 nucleotides agree with TRBD2. Germline assignment: CDR1 DFQATT and CDR2 SNEGSKA (reference sequence). The CDR3 is 14 residues long. V trimming: 3 bases; J trimming: 5 bases; junction bases outside the gene matches: 6.

V gene TRBV6-1 combines with J gene TRBJ2-3, with D possibly TRBD2 on 5 matching bases. The germline V gene has CDR1 MNHNS and CDR2 SASEGT. The CDR3 contains 11 residues. V lost 8 bases, J lost 5 bases, and 8 bases lay in between. The CDR3 region has the DNA TGTGCCAGCCTAGAGGGAGATACGCAGTATTTT. Amino acids: CASLEGDTQYF.

This clonotype was counted at least ten times. V usage is TRBV29-1 and J usage is TRBJ2-7, with D possibly TRBD1 on 6 matching bases. The CDR3 has 13 residues. Trimming cost V 3 bases and J 4 bases, with 13 bases left between them. Germline V gives CDR1 SQVTM, CDR2 ANQGSEA. For the CDR3, the DNA is TGCAGCGTTGAGGCAGGGGCCGAATACGAGCAGTACTTC. The encoded protein is CSVEAGAEYEQYF.

This clonotype was counted at least ten times. V gene TRBV11-3 combines with J gene TRBJ2-4; a possible D gene is TRBD2 (6 bases). V was pared by 1 base and J by 6 bases, with 7 bases between. The CDR3 has 13 amino acids. From germline, CDR1 is SGHNT and CDR2 YENEEA. The CDR3 DNA reads TGTGCCAGCAGCTTAGGACTAGGAAACATTCAGTACTTC. Protein: CASSLGLGNIQYF.

This clonotype has only a few counts. The chain joins TRBV12-3 or TRBV12-4 to TRBJ1-1; no definite D call. Between the trimmed V and J ends, which lost 2 bases and 9 bases, there was a span of 16 bases. The CDR3 has 14 residues. The chain's CDR3 is CASSLPGSFQKAFF. The CDR3 nucleotides read TGTGCCAGCAGTTTACCCGGCAGTTTTCAAAAAGCTTTCTTT.

Many counts were recorded for this clonotype. The genes are TRBV6-1 and TRBJ2-6, with a weak D call TRBD1 (5 bases). V lost 4 bases to trimming and J lost 0 bases, with 7 bases between them. The germline gives CDR1 MNHNS, CDR2 SASEGT. The CDR3 totals 15 residues. CDR3: CASSADSSGANVLTF. CDR3 nucleotide sequence: TGTGCCAGCAGTGCCGACAGCTCTGGGGCCAACGTCCTGACTTTC.

This clonotype was detected ten times or more. The V gene is TRBV11-2, the J gene TRBJ2-5; D is perhaps TRBD2 (6 bases). The CDR3 covers 13 residues. Trimming took off 3 bases at V and 3 bases at J, with 8 bases between the two ends. Per the germline V gene, CDR1 is SGHAT and CDR2 is FQNNGV. CDR3 bases: TGTGCCAGCAGCTTCTCGGGGGAAGAGACCCAGTACTTC. It specifies CASSFSGEETQYF.

This clonotype was detected ten times or more. The chain uses TRBV19 and TRBJ2-7; 9 bases line up with TRBD1. Trimming took 4 bases from V and 0 from J; bases not matched to a gene: 13. The CDR3 contains 18 residues. Germline V gene lookup returns CDR1 LNHDA and CDR2 SQIVND (reference sequence). The CDR3 loop reads CASSRPPGQGALSYEQYF. In DNA form, the CDR3 reads TGTGCCAGTAGTAGACCTCCGGGACAGGGAGCCCTCTCCTACGAGCAGTACTTC.

The V and J genes are TRBV27 and TRBJ2-5; 7 bases are a match to TRBD2. The CDR3 is 14 amino acids. Germline CDR1 is MNHEY and CDR2 is SMNVEV (reference sequence). The V and J ends lost 8 bases and 1 base, in that order; junction bases with no gene match: 7. The CDR3 loop is CASGLGGGQETQYF. CDR3 DNA: TGTGCCAGCGGGCTCGGCGGGGGCCAAGAGACCCAGTACTTC.

This clonotype occurred many times. This chain connects TRBV20-1 to TRBJ2-3; TRBD2 agrees at 11 bases. CDR3 length: 19 residues. Unmatched junction bases numbered 23, after V lost 6 bases and J lost 6 bases. Germline CDR1 reads DFQATT; CDR2 reads SNEGSKA (reference sequence). CDR3 region: CSADATSGASGLSGDTQYF. The CDR3 DNA is TGCAGTGCAGACGCGACTAGCGGGGCCTCGGGGTTGTCCGGTGATACGCAGTATTTT.

This clonotype showed up many times. V gene TRBV7-2 combines with J gene TRBJ2-7, with TRBD2 matching 8 bases. Germline V gene lookup returns CDR1 SGHTA and CDR2 FQGNSA. The CDR3 is 16 residues long. V trimming: 4 bases; J trimming: 2 bases; junction bases outside the gene matches: 10. The CDR3 spells CASSSLGSGGTYEQYF. DNA of the CDR3: TGTGCCAGCAGCTCCTTGGGGAGCGGGGGAACCTACGAGCAGTACTTC.

Ten or more counts support this clonotype. This chain uses TRBV3-1 with TRBJ1-6; D gene uncertain. Germline V lookup: CDR1 LGHDT, CDR2 YNNKEL (reference sequence). The CDR3 is made up of 14 amino acids. V lost 2 bases and J 4 bases, leaving 6 bases between the germline ends. CDR3 region: CASSQSQYNSPLHF. Written as DNA, the CDR3 is TGTGCCAGCAGCCAATCACAGTATAATTCACCCCTCCACTTT.

This clonotype occurred many times. This chain uses TRBV13 with TRBJ1-2; TRBD1 agrees at 10 bases. The J segment lost 6 bases and the V segment lost 5 bases, leaving 6 bases of the junction unmatched. This CDR3 has 14 amino acids. Germline assignment: CDR1 PRHDT and CDR2 FYEKMQ (reference sequence). This CDR3 is CASSPRGQGNGYTF. CDR3 nucleotides: TGTGCCAGCAGCCCCCGGGGACAGGGGAATGGCTACACCTTC. Supplemented by reference TRBV13 and TRBJ1-2, the full variable domain reads AAGVIQSPRHLIKEKRETATLKCYPIPRHDTVYWYQQGPGQDPQFLISFYEKMQSDKGSIPDRFSAQQFSDYHSELNMSSLELGDSALYFCASSPRGQGNGYTFGSGTRLTVV.

This clonotype was found many times. The chain has TRBV27 and TRBJ1-1; the D gene is possibly TRBD1 (6 bases). Germline lookup yields CDR1 MNHEY and CDR2 SMNVEV (reference sequence). Deletions cut 4 bases from V and 5 bases from J, with 11 bases between. CDR3 length: 13 amino acids. Written as DNA, the CDR3 is TGTGCCAGCAGTTACAGGGTTGCGACTGAAGCTTTCTTT. It codes for CASSYRVATEAFF.

This clonotype was recorded many times. This CDR3 is CASSTQVLITEAFF. CDR3 bases: TGTGCCAGTAGTACGCAGGTCCTGATCACTGAAGCTTTCTTT. This sequence joins TRBV19 and TRBJ1-1; D unresolved. Between the trimmed V and J ends, which lost 4 bases and 4 bases, there was a span of 13 bases. This CDR3 has 14 residues. Germline loops: CDR1 LNHDA, CDR2 SQIVND (reference sequence).

In this sample, this clonotype turned up many times. The chain couples TRBV5-1 to TRBJ1-2; D might be TRBD1 (5 bases). This CDR3 is built from 15 residues. Germline CDR1 SGHRS, CDR2 YFSETQ. V lost 4 bases, J lost 0 bases, and 13 bases lay in between. The CDR3 spells CASSHRGEPNYGYTF. The CDR3 coding sequence is TGCGCCAGCAGCCACCGGGGGGAGCCTAACTATGGCTACACCTTC.

This clonotype turned up a few times. Being one base from a much bigger clone, this may be a read error. The chain links TRBV2 to TRBJ2-1; a weak D match, TRBD1 (6 bases). The CDR3 is 14 residues long. The V end was cut by 2 bases, the J end by 12 bases, with 17 bases between. CDR1 SNHLY and CDR2 FYNNEI come from the germline V gene. The chain's CDR3 is CASSEMEKEGGQFF. In nucleotides, the CDR3 is TGTGCCAGCAGTGAAATGGAAAAAGAAGGGGGGCAGTTCTTC.

This clonotype was counted at least ten times. The gene calls are TRBV7-2 and TRBJ2-7, with 7 positions matching TRBD1. The CDR3 length is 15 residues. Germline V gene lookup returns CDR1 SGHTA and CDR2 FQGNSA. The V segment lost 2 bases and the J segment 1 base; nucleotides outside the gene matches: 5. As DNA, the CDR3 is TGTGCCAGCAGCTTATTTTCACAGGGGTCCTACGAGCAGTACTTC. Translated: CASSLFSQGSYEQYF.

This clonotype showed up many times. The chain uses TRBV11-3 and TRBJ1-1; unclear D gene. Trimming cost V 1 base and J 1 base, with 10 bases left between them. Per the germline V gene, CDR1 is SGHNT and CDR2 is YENEEA. This CDR3 region has 15 residues. DNA of the CDR3: TGTGCCAGCAGCTTAGCCGGGCTAACGAACACTGAAGCTTTCTTT. This sequence encodes CASSLAGLTNTEAFF.

This clonotype has more than one count but fewer than ten. The chain employs TRBV5-6 and TRBJ2-2; 8 bases line up with TRBD2. The junction had 6 bases not matched to a gene; V was cut back by 5 bases and J by 3 bases. Germline V CDR1 and CDR2: SGHDT, YYEEEE. The CDR3 has 15 residues. CDR3 nucleotide sequence: TGTGCCAGCAGAAGGACTAGCCATGACACCGGGGAGCTGTTTTTT. Its protein product is CASRRTSHDTGELFF.